This T cell receptor beta chain was sequenced during a study of human T cells and chemical hapten exposure. Study-wide context: Donors were sensitized with 2% DPC on the upper inner arm. Chiefly women, the patients showed alopecia areata, totalis or universalis.

Indicated time point: patch test 2, 6 weeks after DPC sensitization. Treatment given: therapeutic diphenylcyclopropenone sensitization with weekly scalp DPC. Unfractionated whole blood served as the source for total RNA extraction. Methods used by the authors: Samples contained a median of roughly 93,000 TCRs, with a range of about 20,000 to 750,000. Each CDR3 protein gets one entry after TCRdb re-called the RACE reads with MiXCR. What appears here as the V and J calls and clone size reflects TCRdb's work, not the paper's. The data show some 350,000 distinct CDR3 sequences, about 6% seen once. Germline loops: CDR1 MDHEN, CDR2 SYDVKM. This CDR3 has 16 amino acids. The trim removed 5 bases at V and 2 bases at J, leaving 10 bases unmatched.

The clonotype comes from a woman between 18 and 30 years old with alopecia areata. Some clones in this sample may be carry-over from other donors' samples. V and J are TRBV28 and TRBJ1-2; 8 bases match TRBD1. Specimen: whole blood, collected in connection with sensitization to the hapten diphenylcyclopropenone (DPC). The chain's CDR3 is CASSPQPGQGNYGYTF. Written as DNA, the CDR3 is TGTGCCAGCAGTCCCCAACCCGGACAGGGAAACTATGGCTACACCTTC.